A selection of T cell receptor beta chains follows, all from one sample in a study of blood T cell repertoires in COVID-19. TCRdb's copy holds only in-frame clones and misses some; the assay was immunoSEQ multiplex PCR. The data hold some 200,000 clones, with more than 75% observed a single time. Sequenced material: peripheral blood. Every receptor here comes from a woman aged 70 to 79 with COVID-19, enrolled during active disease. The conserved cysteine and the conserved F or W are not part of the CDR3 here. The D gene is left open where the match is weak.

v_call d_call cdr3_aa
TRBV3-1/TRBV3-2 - AISQGHSNQPQH
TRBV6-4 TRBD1 ASREPGTGWQGYT
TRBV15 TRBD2 ATSFRVAGFGTYNEQF
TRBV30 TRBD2 AWDSGGYEQY
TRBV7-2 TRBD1 ASSPGQQETQY
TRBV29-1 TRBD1 SVDRENTGELF
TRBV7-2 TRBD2 ASSGSTSGTSYNEQF
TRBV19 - ASTPLGGRRYNEQF
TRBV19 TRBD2 ASSTGTSGSRETQY
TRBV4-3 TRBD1 ASSQDDRDSPLH
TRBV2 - ASSDQGNYGYT
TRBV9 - ASSVDPSSGNTIY
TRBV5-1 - ASSLAGRSDAF
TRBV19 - ASTTLERQLGYGYT
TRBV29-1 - SAGGVGGYT
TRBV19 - ASSTGSGANVLT
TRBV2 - ASSAGVVAEAF
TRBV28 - ASSAWANSPNYGYT
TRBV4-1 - ASSQFDQGLNQPQH
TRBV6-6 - ASTDRGQGRNEQF
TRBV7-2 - ASSFGENQPQH
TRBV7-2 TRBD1 ASSLETGALPPGSYT
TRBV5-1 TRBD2 ASSLAGGNSYEQY
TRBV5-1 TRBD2 ASSLVGEGFDTQY
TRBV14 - ASSSSSYEQY
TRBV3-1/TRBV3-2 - ASSQDIGRRAETQY
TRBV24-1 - ATSDFTPPGDNEQF
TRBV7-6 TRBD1 ASSLETGANNQPQH
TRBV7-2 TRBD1 ASSLGGGPNSPLH
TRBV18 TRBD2 ASSPLSGGSYNEQF
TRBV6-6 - ASSYSQGLNEQF
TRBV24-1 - ATSENLVPYEQY
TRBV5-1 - ASSLQTGSPNYGYT
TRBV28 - ASSLSSWGTYEQY
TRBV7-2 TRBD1 ASSAGQGAGYT
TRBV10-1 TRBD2 ASSPGLAVGQY
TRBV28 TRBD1 ASSLGRTGSH
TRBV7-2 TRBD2 ASSLGLAGHSDTQY
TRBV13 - ASSSLRQGGYEQY
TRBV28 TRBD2 ASSLRSSGYNEQF